These 21 T cell receptor beta chains originate from one sample sequenced in a study of OX40 agonist ivuxolimab in advanced cancers. Using immunoSEQ multiplex PCR, the repertoire was profiled, and TCRdb retains in-frame clones only, with some absent. The sample has some 45,000 clones, approximately 89% seen once. The sequenced sample was CD4+ or CD8+ T cells sorted from blood, obtained in a trial of the OX40 agonist ivuxolimab. The source of these receptors is an adult with an advanced solid tumor such as melanoma, head and neck, liver or kidney cancer.

The chain is built from TRBV28 and TRBJ1-6, with TRBD1 identical over 9 bases. The CDR3 length is 15 residues. After removal of 8 bases from V and 10 bases from J, the junction contained 12 bases not matched to a gene. Germline V CDR1 and CDR2: MDHEN, SYDVKM. CDR3 in DNA: TGTGCCAGCTCCAAAAGGGGGACAGGGCAATCACCCCTCCACTTT. Translation gives CASSKRGTGQSPLHF.

The V gene is TRBV7-9, the J gene TRBJ1-2, with D perhaps matching TRBD1 (5 bases). The germline gives CDR1 SEHNR, CDR2 FQNEAQ (reference sequence). The CDR3 sequence is 18 residues long. Between the trimmed V and J ends, which lost 3 bases and 1 base, there was a span of 21 bases. In DNA form, the CDR3 reads TGTGCCAGCAGCTTGGGGCCTGCCGGGAGGGGCTTTAACTATGGCTACACCTTC. Protein: CASSLGPAGRGFNYGYTF.

V and J are TRBV19 and TRBJ1-2; 11 nucleotides match TRBD1. Germline CDR1 is LNHDA and CDR2 is SQIVND (reference sequence). This CDR3 has 15 residues. The trim removed 5 bases at V and 5 bases at J, leaving 7 bases unmatched. The chain's CDR3 is CASSPGQGAWYGYTF. The CDR3 DNA reads TGTGCCAGTAGTCCTGGACAGGGGGCCTGGTATGGCTACACCTTC.

V usage is TRBV5-6 and J usage is TRBJ2-5, with D perhaps TRBD2 (7 bases). V was trimmed by 4 bases and J by 1 base, leaving 14 bases between them. Germline V gives CDR1 SGHDT, CDR2 YYEEEE. The CDR3 is 15 amino acids. The CDR3 is CASSTGGPLQETQYF. CDR3 sequence (DNA): TGTGCCAGCAGCACCGGGGGGCCACTCCAAGAGACCCAGTACTTC.

This rearrangement joins TRBV27 to TRBJ2-1; D may correspond to TRBD1 or TRBD2 (5 bases each). Germline V gene data show CDR1 as MNHEY and CDR2 as SMNVEV (reference sequence). This CDR3 spans 13 amino acids. V lost 11 bases to trimming and J lost 4 bases, with 15 bases between them. The CDR3 spells CAVSNGAYNEQFF. In DNA, the CDR3 is TGTGCCGTCAGCAACGGGGCTTACAATGAGCAGTTCTTC.

The rearrangement links TRBV28 to TRBJ2-7; D is undetermined. The V end lost 8 bases, the J end lost 0 bases, and 26 bases lay between the germline ends. CDR3 length: 18 amino acids. In germline, CDR1 is MDHEN, CDR2 SYDVKM. The CDR3 bases are TGTGCCAGCTCACCCACGGCCCTGTACCTTCTGTACTCCTACGAGCAGTACTTC. It specifies CASSPTALYLLYSYEQYF. Full variable domain (outside the CDR3, taken from reference TRBV28 and TRBJ2-7): DVKVTQSSRYLVKRTGEKVFLECVQDMDHENMFWYRQDPGLGLRLIYFSYDVKMKEKGDIPEGYSVSREKKERFSLILESASTNQTSMYLCASSPTALYLLYSYEQYFGPGTRLTVT.

The gene calls are TRBV29-1 and TRBJ2-4, with a possible D match to TRBD2 (6 bases). V was trimmed by 7 bases and J by 7 bases, leaving 17 bases between them. The CDR3 totals 13 residues. From germline, CDR1 is SQVTM and CDR2 ANQGSEA. As DNA, the CDR3 is TGCAGCGCTGGGGGGAGAACGGAGAACATTCAGTACTTC. Its translation is CSAGGRTENIQYF.

This clone was counted a single time. The rearrangement uses TRBV4-3 and TRBJ1-4; no definite D call. Trimming left V 1 base short and J 8 bases short, with 17 bases between. The CDR3 loop spans 16 amino acids. From germline, CDR1 is LGHNA and CDR2 YSLEER. The chain's CDR3 is CASSQVESGVGEKLFF. CDR3 bases: TGCGCCAGCAGCCAAGTAGAGTCTGGGGTCGGGGAAAAACTGTTTTTT.

The chain has TRBV7-9 and TRBJ2-2; 12 bases are shared with TRBD1. The CDR3 extends over 19 amino acids. Trimming cost V 5 bases and J 2 bases; bases outside gene matches: 12. Germline V lookup: CDR1 SEHNR, CDR2 FQNEAQ (reference sequence). The CDR3 region is CASSLRDRGPAENTGELFF. DNA of the CDR3: TGTGCCAGCAGCCTACGGGACAGGGGGCCGGCGGAAAACACCGGGGAGCTGTTTTTT. The full variable domain, its missing parts supplied by reference TRBV7-9 and TRBJ2-2, is DTGVSQNPRHKITKRGQNVTFRCDPISEHNRLYWYRQTLGQGPEFLTYFQNEAQLEKSRLLSDRFSAERPKGSFSTLEIQRTEQGDSAMYLCASSLRDRGPAENTGELFFGEGSRLTVL.

The CDR3 loop reads CASSFAGRVLYNEQFF. CDR3 bases: TGTGCCAGCAGTTTTGCCGGCAGGGTTCTATACAATGAGCAGTTCTTC. The rearrangement uses TRBV27 and TRBJ2-1; tentatively, D is TRBD1 (5 bases). Trimming cost V 3 bases and J 4 bases, with 16 bases left between them. This CDR3 comprises 16 residues. Germline V gene lookup returns CDR1 MNHEY and CDR2 SMNVEV (reference sequence).

This chain links TRBV9 with TRBJ1-1; D is uncertain. This CDR3 spans 13 amino acids. V lost 4 bases to trimming and J lost 0 bases, with 7 bases between them. Germline V gene lookup returns CDR1 SGDLS and CDR2 YYNGEE. The CDR3 nucleotides are TGTGCCAGCAGCCCCGGACTGAACACTGAAGCTTTCTTT. Translating gives CASSPGLNTEAFF.

In its sample, this clone was seen once. The chain is built from TRBV4-2 and TRBJ2-7; TRBD1 matches 7 bases. The CDR3 spans 16 residues. The V gene's germline CDR1 is LGHNA and CDR2 YNFKEQ. V lost 5 bases and J lost 0; bases outside the gene matches: 10. This CDR3 reads CASSSRRDRLSYEQYF. The CDR3 DNA follows: TGTGCCAGCAGCTCAAGACGGGACAGACTCTCCTACGAGCAGTACTTC.

The genes are TRBV19 and TRBJ2-1; D ambiguous. V lost 4 bases, J lost 4 bases, and 2 bases lay in between. From germline, CDR1 is LNHDA and CDR2 SQIVND (reference sequence). CDR3 length equals 11 residues. CDR3 region: CASSSYNEQFF. In nucleotides, the CDR3 is TGTGCCAGTAGTAGTTACAATGAGCAGTTCTTC.

The CDR3 sequence is CASSQTGQGGTEAFF. The CDR3 nucleotides read TGTGCCAGCAGTCAAACGGGACAGGGGGGGACTGAAGCTTTCTTT. V and J are TRBV28 and TRBJ1-1; TRBD1 matches 11 bases. J was trimmed by 5 bases and V by 5 bases; bases with no gene match: 7. In germline, CDR1 is MDHEN, CDR2 SYDVKM. This CDR3 region has 15 residues.

This chain links TRBV6-1 with TRBJ1-1, with 7 positions matching TRBD1. V was clipped by 1 base and J by 8 bases; unmatched bases: 4. This CDR3 has 13 residues. Germline-derived CDR1 and CDR2 are MNHNS and SASEGT. CDR3 in amino acids: CASSEVGTAEAFF. The CDR3 bases are TGTGCCAGCAGTGAAGTGGGGACAGCCGAAGCTTTCTTT.

The chain couples TRBV7-9 to TRBJ2-2, with D possibly being TRBD1 (5 bases). This CDR3 spans 15 amino acids. V was cut by 3 bases and J by 4 bases, with 12 bases left in between. Per germline, CDR1 SEHNR and CDR2 FQNEAQ (reference sequence). This CDR3 is CASSFRQIFTGELFF. The CDR3, as DNA: TGTGCCAGCAGCTTTAGACAGATCTTCACCGGGGAGCTGTTTTTT.

In this sample, this clone turned up a few times. The chain carries TRBV12-5 and TRBJ1-5, with D unresolved. V shed 5 bases and J shed 4 bases, with 3 bases lying between them. The CDR3 is 11 amino acids. Germline V gene data show CDR1 as LGHNT and CDR2 as FRNRAP. The chain's CDR3 is CASGPNQPQHF. CDR3 coding DNA: TGTGCTAGTGGTCCGAATCAGCCCCAGCATTTT.

A few counts support this clone. The J gene is TRBJ1-4, the V gene TRBV27, with D tentatively TRBD1 (6 bases). CDR3 length: 14 amino acids. CDR1 and CDR2 from the germline V gene are MNHEY and SMNVEV (reference sequence). Trimming took 5 bases from V and 6 from J, leaving 13 bases between them. The CDR3 sequence is CASSMTGRDEKLFF. CDR3 nucleotides: TGTGCCAGCAGTATGACAGGACGGGATGAAAAACTGTTTTTT.

This clone was recorded once. This chain connects TRBV13 to TRBJ2-7; D unclear. Per germline, CDR1 PRHDT and CDR2 FYEKMQ (reference sequence). The CDR3 consists of 13 residues. The ends were cut back, 4 bases at V and 3 bases at J, with 10 bases in the middle. The CDR3 DNA is TGTGCCAGCAGCTACGGGTGGGGCTACGAGCAGTACTTC. Its protein product is CASSYGWGYEQYF. Together with reference TRBV13 and TRBJ2-7, the CDR3 gives the full variable domain: AAGVIQSPRHLIKEKRETATLKCYPIPRHDTVYWYQQGPGQDPQFLISFYEKMQSDKGSIPDRFSAQQFSDYHSELNMSSLELGDSALYFCASSYGWGYEQYFGPGTRLTVT.

V is TRBV6-6 and J is TRBJ2-5; D perhaps matches TRBD2 (5 bases). The J call could be wrong; TRBJ2-7 is a better fit for the DNA end. Germline values: CDR1 MNHNY, CDR2 SVGAGI (reference sequence). This CDR3 comprises 14 residues. This CDR3 reads CASSYRPEGYEQYF. Written as DNA, the CDR3 is TGTGCCAGCAGTTACCGCCCCGAGGGCTACGAGCAGTACTTC.

The chain is built from TRBV29-1 and TRBJ2-7; 7 bases agree with TRBD2. The CDR3 extends over 12 amino acids. Germline V gene lookup returns CDR1 SQVTM and CDR2 ANQGSEA. The ends lost 5 bases at V and 2 bases at J; junction bases unmatched: 3. CDR3 bases: TGCAGCGTTCGGGAGGTGGCCTACGAGCAGTACTTC. Encoded protein: CSVREVAYEQYF.